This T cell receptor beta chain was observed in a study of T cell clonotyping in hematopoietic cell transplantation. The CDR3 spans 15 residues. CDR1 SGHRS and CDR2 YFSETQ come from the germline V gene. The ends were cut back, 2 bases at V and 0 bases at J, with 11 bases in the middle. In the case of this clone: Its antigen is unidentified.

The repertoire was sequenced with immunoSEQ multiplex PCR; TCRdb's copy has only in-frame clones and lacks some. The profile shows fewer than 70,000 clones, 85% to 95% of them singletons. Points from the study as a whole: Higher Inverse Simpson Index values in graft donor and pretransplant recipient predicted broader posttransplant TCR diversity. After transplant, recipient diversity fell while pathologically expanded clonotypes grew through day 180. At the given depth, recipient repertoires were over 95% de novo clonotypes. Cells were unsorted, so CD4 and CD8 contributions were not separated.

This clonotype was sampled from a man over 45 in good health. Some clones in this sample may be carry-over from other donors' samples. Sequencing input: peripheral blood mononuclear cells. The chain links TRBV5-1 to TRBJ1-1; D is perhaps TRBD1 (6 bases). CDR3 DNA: TGCGCCAGCAGCTTCCTAGGACAGATGAACACTGAAGCTTTCTTT. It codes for CASSFLGQMNTEAFF.